The rows below give T cell receptor beta chains drawn from one sample of a study of blood T cell repertoires in COVID-19. Clones were sequenced by immunoSEQ multiplex PCR, and TCRdb holds only the in-frame ones, with some missing. The table shows approximately 230,000 clones, with 83% occurring only once. The sample comprised peripheral blood. The receptors stem from an older man with acute or convalescent COVID-19. The conserved cysteine and the conserved F or W are not part of the CDR3 here. Rows give clone size only sometimes, using once, few, many, or a class for an expanded clone.

size,length,V,J,CDR3
-,12,TRBV28,TRBJ2-2,ASNGSPNTGELF
-,12,TRBV28,TRBJ2-1,ASSSPRSYNEQF
-,13,TRBV14,TRBJ2-1,ASSQGLAGTNEQF
-,12,TRBV2,TRBJ1-2,ASSEYGSDYGYT
-,11,TRBV10-3,TRBJ1-2,AIRGDSLYGYT
few,12,TRBV20-1,TRBJ2-5,SASLKRGQETQY
-,11,TRBV6-1,TRBJ1-5,ASSEQGYQPQH
-,14,TRBV19,TRBJ2-7,ASSPKQGVVFYEQY
-,13,TRBV27,TRBJ2-1,ASSFPGTGGIEQF
-,12,TRBV6-5,TRBJ2-7,ASSPLTGEHEQY
-,11,TRBV23-1,TRBJ1-2,ASSAGQLYGYT
-,13,TRBV5-1,TRBJ2-5,ASSLGHRGVETQY
-,13,TRBV5-1,TRBJ2-1,ASSQTGGEYNEQF
-,13,TRBV5-1,TRBJ2-7,ASSLEGGGPYEQY
-,13,TRBV5-1,TRBJ2-1,ASSLALAAYNEQF
-,14,TRBV4-2,TRBJ1-2,ASSQARDRGLGGYT
-,13,TRBV27,TRBJ2-7,ASSLWDRVPYEQY
-,14,TRBV7-9,TRBJ1-1,ASSLDVWGVHPEAF
-,9,TRBV25-1,TRBJ1-4,ASRSNEKLF
-,16,TRBV5-6,TRBJ2-1,ASSPDGLGGGLINEQF
-,13,TRBV2,TRBJ2-1,ASSAPGGYHNEQF
once,15,TRBV10-3,TRBJ1-4,AISDFGASATNEKLF
-,11,TRBV25-1,TRBJ1-1,ASRSRQGTEAF